Below, 20 T cell receptor beta chains from the same sample are listed, as sequenced in a study of early T cells in non-severe SARS-CoV-2 infection. One entry per CDR3 protein results from TCRdb running MiXCR on the 5' RACE reads. The table lists tens of thousands of distinct CDR3 sequences, around 12% of them singletons. Material: whole blood. The receptors originated from an adult who was a healthcare worker with PCR-confirmed SARS-CoV-2 infection or an uninfected control (not recorded which).

The chain carries TRBV7-6 and TRBJ1-5, with D hard to call. V was shortened by 0 bases and J by 5 bases, with 11 bases between the two germline ends. In germline, CDR1 is SGHVS, CDR2 FNYEAQ. The CDR3 sequence is 15 residues long. The CDR3 DNA reads TGTGCCAGCAGCTTAGCTACACAGCCAGATCAGCCCCAGCATTTT. Translation gives CASSLATQPDQPQHF.

The table lists this clonotype with many counts. The chain couples TRBV7-9 to TRBJ2-7; D is perhaps TRBD2 (7 bases). The CDR3 has 17 amino acids. CDR1 and CDR2 (germline): SEHNR, FQNEAQ (reference sequence). V lost 6 bases and J 4 bases, leaving 25 bases between the germline ends. The chain's CDR3 is CASSPPGAGVVTYEQYF. The DNA of the CDR3 is TGTGCCAGCAGTCCCCCGGGGGCGGGAGTAGTTACGTACGAGCAGTACTTC.

This clonotype has a count of ten or more. The J gene is TRBJ2-1, the V gene TRBV4-1, with D possibly being TRBD2 (5 bases). Germline V lookup: CDR1 MGHRA, CDR2 YSYEKL. The ends were cut back, 2 bases at V and 3 bases at J, with 8 bases in the middle. The CDR3 has 14 amino acids. DNA of the CDR3: TGCGCCAGCAGCCAACCGGACTTCTACAATGAGCAGTTCTTC. Translating it yields CASSQPDFYNEQFF.

Concerning this clonotype: The junction differs from germline at one of its ends, possibly a read error. The rearrangement joins TRBV29-1 to TRBJ2-7; no clear D. This CDR3 region has 8 residues. CDR1 is SQVTM, CDR2 ANQGSEA, per germline. CDR3 protein: CSVDGIRF. The DNA for the CDR3 is TGCAGCGTTGATGGGATCCGCTTC.

This clonotype was detected many times. The rearrangement links TRBV5-4 to TRBJ2-7; 10 nucleotides line up with TRBD1. The CDR3 is 15 residues long. The germline V gene encodes CDR1 SGHNT and CDR2 YYREEE (reference sequence). Trimming removed 3 bases from V and 5 bases from J; junction bases left unmatched: 8. The CDR3 region is CASSSPGTGVNEQYF. CDR3 in DNA: TGTGCCAGCAGCTCCCCCGGGACAGGGGTCAACGAGCAGTACTTC.

The chain recombines TRBV10-3 with TRBJ2-5; 8 bases agree with TRBD1. The CDR3 runs 16 residues. The V segment lost 3 bases and the J segment 2 bases; nucleotides outside the gene matches: 8. Per germline, CDR1 ENHRY and CDR2 SYGVKD. Here the CDR3 reads CAISEHGQGDQETQYF. The CDR3 DNA reads TGTGCCATCAGTGAACACGGACAGGGCGATCAAGAGACCCAGTACTTC.

The chain employs TRBV7-8 and TRBJ2-1, with TRBD2 matching over 10 bases. CDR1 is SGHVS, CDR2 FQNEAQ, per germline. Trimming cost V 1 base and J 9 bases; bases outside gene matches: 6. This CDR3 is 15 amino acids long. The DNA of the CDR3 is TGTGCCAGCAGCTTAGGGCTAGCGGGAGACGGTGAGCAGTTCTTC. Translation: CASSLGLAGDGEQFF.

The rearrangement uses TRBV15 and TRBJ2-2, with unresolved D. This CDR3 has 12 amino acids. V was pared by 1 base and J by 7 bases, with 4 bases between. In germline, CDR1 is LNHNV, CDR2 YYDKDF (reference sequence). This CDR3 is CATSRAIGELFF. In DNA form, the CDR3 reads TGTGCCACCAGCAGAGCCATCGGGGAGCTGTTTTTT.

This clonotype has a handful of counts. J is TRBJ2-3 and V is TRBV6-1, with a tentative D call TRBD2 (5 bases). CDR3 length: 14 amino acids. The V end lost 3 bases, the J end lost 14 bases, and 21 bases lay between the germline ends. In germline, CDR1 is MNHNS, CDR2 SASEGT. In nucleotides, the CDR3 is TGTGCCAGCAGTGAGAGGCGGGCCTGGCGGAACCCGTATTTT. Translated, it gives CASSERRAWRNPYF.

This clonotype was recorded at least ten times. The chain employs TRBV7-3 and TRBJ2-3, with 11 bases identical to TRBD2. The CDR3 is made up of 16 amino acids. The germline V gene encodes CDR1 SGHTA and CDR2 FQGTGA. V lost 5 bases to trimming and J lost 4 bases; unmatched junction nucleotides: 8. CDR3 sequence (DNA): TGTGCCAGCAGCCCCAGACTAGCGGGAACATCAGATACGCAGTATTTT. Its protein product is CASSPRLAGTSDTQYF.

In this sample, this clonotype turned up a few times. V is TRBV7-2 and J is TRBJ2-7; D remains unclear. CDR1 and CDR2 (germline): SGHTA, FQGNSA. V lost 0 bases, J lost 5 bases, and 11 bases lay in between. This CDR3 contains 14 residues. The CDR3 DNA reads as TGTGCCAGCAGCTTAGCCCCCCCATATGACGAGCAGTACTTC. As protein: CASSLAPPYDEQYF. The full variable domain, completed using reference TRBV7-2 and TRBJ2-7, is GAGVSQSPSNKVTEKGKDVELRCDPISGHTALYWYRQSLGQGLEFLIYFQGNSAPDKSGLPSDRFSAERTGGSVSTLTIQRTQQEDSAVYLCASSLAPPYDEQYFGPGTRLTVT.

The gene calls are TRBV28 and TRBJ2-7; D unresolved. The ends were cut back, 6 bases at V and 2 bases at J, with 14 bases in the middle. The CDR3 has 14 residues. Germline CDR1 reads MDHEN; CDR2 reads SYDVKM. The CDR3 reads CASSPLHPPYEQYF. CDR3 coding DNA: TGTGCCAGCAGCCCCCTACACCCGCCCTACGAGCAGTACTTC. Supplemented by reference TRBV28 and TRBJ2-7, the full variable domain reads DVKVTQSSRYLVKRTGEKVFLECVQDMDHENMFWYRQDPGLGLRLIYFSYDVKMKEKGDIPEGYSVSREKKERFSLILESASTNQTSMYLCASSPLHPPYEQYFGPGTRLTVT.

V gene TRBV7-3 combines with J gene TRBJ2-3; unclear D gene. Germline values: CDR1 SGHTA, CDR2 FQGTGA. Trimming cost V 5 bases and J 0 bases, with 15 bases left between them. This CDR3 spans 16 amino acids. The CDR3 coding sequence is TGTGCCAGCAGCCCCGGTGGGCGGTGGAGCACAGATACGCAGTATTTT. Translating gives CASSPGGRWSTDTQYF.

This rearrangement joins TRBV27 to TRBJ2-1; 8 nucleotides match TRBD2. The germline gives CDR1 MNHEY, CDR2 SMNVEV (reference sequence). The length of the CDR3 is 14 residues. V shed 9 bases, J shed 0 bases, and the junction held 4 bases outside the gene matches. CDR3 DNA sequence: TGTGCCAGTCGTAGCGGGAACTCCTACAATGAGCAGTTCTTC. Amino acids: CASRSGNSYNEQFF.

This clonotype showed up many times. The gene calls are TRBV7-9 and TRBJ1-1, with D maybe TRBD1 (5 bases). Germline-derived CDR1 and CDR2 are SEHNR and FQNEAQ (reference sequence). V lost 5 bases, J lost 1 base, and 17 bases lay in between. This CDR3 is built from 16 residues. The CDR3 loop is CASSPSRDPKNTEAFF. Written as DNA, the CDR3 is TGTGCCAGCAGCCCTAGCAGGGACCCTAAGAACACTGAAGCTTTCTTT.

This clonotype has more than one count but fewer than ten. The chain employs TRBV20-1 and TRBJ2-7; maybe TRBD1 (6 bases). V was pared by 2 bases and J by 1 base, with 12 bases between. This CDR3 is built from 14 residues. Germline values: CDR1 DFQATT, CDR2 SNEGSKA (reference sequence). The CDR3 DNA reads TGCAGTGCTAGATTCCCCGGACAGTCCTACGAGCAGTACTTC. Its protein product is CSARFPGQSYEQYF.

The rearrangement links TRBV28 to TRBJ2-1; D is perhaps TRBD2 (6 bases). Trimming cost V 3 bases and J 10 bases, with 10 bases left between them. Germline V gene data show CDR1 as MDHEN and CDR2 as SYDVKM. The CDR3 runs 12 residues. In nucleotides, the CDR3 is TGTGCCAGCAGTTTTCTAGCGCAGGAGCAGTTCTTC. Encoded protein: CASSFLAQEQFF.

The table lists this clonotype with many counts. V gene TRBV2 combines with J gene TRBJ1-1, with D unresolved. The V and J ends lost 6 bases and 6 bases respectively, with 11 bases between them. Germline CDR1 SNHLY, CDR2 FYNNEI. This CDR3 has 12 amino acids. Here the CDR3 reads CASRPGGPEAFF. CDR3 DNA sequence: TGTGCCAGCAGGCCCGGAGGCCCTGAAGCTTTCTTT.

This clonotype appeared a few times. The chain employs TRBV21-1 and TRBJ2-7; the listed D gene, TRBD2, was not tested against the DNA. TRBV21-1 is termed a pseudogene. This CDR3 comprises 15 residues. The CDR3 DNA is TGTGCCAGCAGCCTTACTAGACCGCGGCTCTACGAGCAGTACTTC. Amino acid sequence: CASSLTRPRLYEQYF.

This clonotype was seen a handful of times. This CDR3 is CASSPRAFDGNTIYF. CDR3 sequence (DNA): TGTGCCAGCTCCCCCAGGGCATTTGACGGAAACACCATATATTTT. The genes are TRBV18 and TRBJ1-3; the D gene is possibly TRBD1 (5 bases). Trimming stripped 6 bases from V and 4 bases from J, with 16 bases between. CDR3 length: 15 amino acids. CDR1 KGHSH and CDR2 LQKENI come from the germline V gene.